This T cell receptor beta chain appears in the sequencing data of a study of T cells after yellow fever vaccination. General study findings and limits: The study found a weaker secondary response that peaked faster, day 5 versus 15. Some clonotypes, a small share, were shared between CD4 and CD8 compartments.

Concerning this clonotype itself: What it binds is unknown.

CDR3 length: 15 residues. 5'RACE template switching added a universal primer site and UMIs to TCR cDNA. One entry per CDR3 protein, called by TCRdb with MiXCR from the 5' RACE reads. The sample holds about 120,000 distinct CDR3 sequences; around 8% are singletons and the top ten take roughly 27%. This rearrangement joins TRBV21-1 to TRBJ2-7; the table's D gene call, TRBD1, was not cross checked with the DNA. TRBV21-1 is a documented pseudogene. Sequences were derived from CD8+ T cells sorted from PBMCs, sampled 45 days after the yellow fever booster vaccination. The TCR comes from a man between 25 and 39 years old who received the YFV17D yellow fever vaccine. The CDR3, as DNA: TGTGCCAGCAGCAAAGAAGAGACAGGCCCCTACGAGCAGTACTTC. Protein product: CASSKEETGPYEQYF.